This T cell receptor (beta chain) was documented in a study of blood T cell repertoires in COVID-19. Whole-study context: Sites in the United States, Italy and Spain provided acute and convalescent COVID-19 samples. The analysed material was cDNA or gDNA that came from T cells, B-cell-depleted T cells, or PBMCs.

In Seattle, patients joined the study during active infection and were tracked longitudinally. Method: immunoSEQ multiplex PCR; TCRdb's copy keeps in-frame clones and lacks some. This sample yields 330,000 or so clones, of which approximately 88% are seen a single time; approximately 10% belongs to the top ten. The ends lost 3 bases at V and 10 bases at J; junction bases unmatched: 8. The V gene's germline CDR1 is MNHEY and CDR2 SVGAGI. This CDR3 comprises 15 residues. This TCR was sampled from a man between 25 and 39 years old with COVID-19, enrolled during active disease. The material sequenced was peripheral blood. The rearrangement joins TRBV6-5 to TRBJ1-6, with 8 bases identical to TRBD1. The CDR3 DNA follows: TGTGCCAGCAGTTATGGCAGGGGGCTTTTCTCACCCCTCCACTTT. This codes for CASSYGRGLFSPLHF.